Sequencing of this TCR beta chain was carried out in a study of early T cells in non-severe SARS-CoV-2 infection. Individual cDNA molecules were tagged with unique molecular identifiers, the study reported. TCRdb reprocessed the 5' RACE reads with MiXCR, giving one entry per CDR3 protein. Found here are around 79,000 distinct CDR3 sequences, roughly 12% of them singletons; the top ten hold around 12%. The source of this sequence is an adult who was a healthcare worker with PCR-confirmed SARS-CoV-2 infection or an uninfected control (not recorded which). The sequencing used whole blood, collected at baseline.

The CDR3 spells CASSYSRDSWGKETQYF. In nucleotides, the CDR3 is TGTGCCAGCAGTTACTCCCGGGACTCATGGGGGAAAGAGACCCAGTACTTC. The rearrangement uses TRBV6-2 or TRBV6-3 and TRBJ2-5; D may be TRBD2 (6 bases). The germline V gene has CDR1 MNHEY and CDR2 SVGEGT. The V end was cut by 0 bases, the J end by 3 bases, with 17 bases between. The CDR3 has 17 residues.